This TCR beta chain was sequenced during a study of human T cells and chemical hapten exposure. CDR1 and CDR2 (germline): SEHNR, FQNEAQ (reference sequence). This CDR3 is 16 amino acids long. The V and J ends lost 5 bases and 3 bases respectively, with 19 bases between them. Time point given: patch test 2, 6 weeks after DPC sensitization. Stated treatment: therapeutic diphenylcyclopropenone sensitization with weekly scalp DPC. Venepuncture was done earlier than the placement of each patch test. With regard to this clonotype: The antigen is unknown.

Study-wide results and limits: Expanded TCRs produced significantly more large CDR3 similarity clusters than controls did. TCRs whose frequency exceeded 1 in 1000 remained the same following DPC sensitization. Having alopecia, the donors may differ immunologically from healthy people.

TCRdb processed the RACE reads anew with MiXCR; each CDR3 protein has one entry. The repertoire holds 85,000 to 95,000 distinct CDR3 sequences, approximately 10% seen once, with 2.2% in the top ten. The genes are TRBV7-9 and TRBJ2-5, with D perhaps TRBD1 or TRBD2 (6 bases each). This receptor was obtained from a man in his forties with alopecia areata. Some clones in this sample may be carry-over from other donors' samples. Here the sequenced sample was whole blood, taken in connection with sensitization to the hapten diphenylcyclopropenone (DPC). The CDR3 loop is CASSQTGRSEKETQYF. The CDR3, as DNA: TGTGCCAGCAGCCAAACAGGGAGGAGTGAGAAAGAGACCCAGTACTTC. The entire variable domain, with the rest obtained from reference TRBV7-9 and TRBJ2-5, is as follows: DTGVSQNPRHKITKRGQNVTFRCDPISEHNRLYWYRQTLGQGPEFLTYFQNEAQLEKSRLLSDRFSAERPKGSFSTLEIQRTEQGDSAMYLCASSQTGRSEKETQYFGPGTRLLVL.